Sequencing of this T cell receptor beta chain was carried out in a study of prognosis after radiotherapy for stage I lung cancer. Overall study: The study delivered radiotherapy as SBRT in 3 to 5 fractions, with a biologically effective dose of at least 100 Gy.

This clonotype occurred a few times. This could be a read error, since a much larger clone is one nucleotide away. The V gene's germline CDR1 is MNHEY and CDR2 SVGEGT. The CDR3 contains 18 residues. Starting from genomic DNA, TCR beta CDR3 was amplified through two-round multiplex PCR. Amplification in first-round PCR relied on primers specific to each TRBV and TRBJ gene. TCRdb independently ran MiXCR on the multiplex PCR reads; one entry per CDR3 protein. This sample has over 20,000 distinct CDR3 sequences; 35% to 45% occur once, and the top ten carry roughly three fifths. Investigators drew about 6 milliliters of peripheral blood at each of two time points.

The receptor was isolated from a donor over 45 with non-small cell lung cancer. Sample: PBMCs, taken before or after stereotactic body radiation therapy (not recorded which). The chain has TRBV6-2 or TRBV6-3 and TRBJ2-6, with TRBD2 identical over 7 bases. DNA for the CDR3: TGTGCCAGCTTTGGAAGGGACTACAAAGCTTCTGGGGCCAACTTCCTGACTTTC. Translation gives CASFGRDYKASGANFLTF.